A single TCR beta chain is shown here with its context. The CDR3 consists of 13 residues. Deletions cut 2 bases from V and 3 bases from J, with 4 bases between. Described treatment: about 20 received Ad26.COV2.S at low or high dose, single or two shots; 5 received placebo; per-sample allocation not given. After the first vaccine or placebo injection, samples were drawn on day 63. Libraries were prepared by immunoSEQ multiplex PCR; TCRdb keeps only in-frame clonotypes and omits some of them. This table has around 380,000 clones, approximately 86% appearing once. The data were obtained in a study of Ad26.COV2.S vaccination and SARS-CoV-2 variants.

The sequencing used peripheral blood, collected in a trial of Ad26.COV2.S vaccine versus placebo. This TCR was recovered from a person aged 18-65 years who received the Ad26.COV2.S COVID-19 vaccine or a placebo. The rearrangement joins TRBV6-7 to TRBJ1-4, with unresolved D. TRBV6-7 is placed among ORFs of uncertain function. DNA of the CDR3: TGTGCCAGCAGTTACGACCCTAATGAAAAACTGTTTTTT. It encodes CASSYDPNEKLFF.